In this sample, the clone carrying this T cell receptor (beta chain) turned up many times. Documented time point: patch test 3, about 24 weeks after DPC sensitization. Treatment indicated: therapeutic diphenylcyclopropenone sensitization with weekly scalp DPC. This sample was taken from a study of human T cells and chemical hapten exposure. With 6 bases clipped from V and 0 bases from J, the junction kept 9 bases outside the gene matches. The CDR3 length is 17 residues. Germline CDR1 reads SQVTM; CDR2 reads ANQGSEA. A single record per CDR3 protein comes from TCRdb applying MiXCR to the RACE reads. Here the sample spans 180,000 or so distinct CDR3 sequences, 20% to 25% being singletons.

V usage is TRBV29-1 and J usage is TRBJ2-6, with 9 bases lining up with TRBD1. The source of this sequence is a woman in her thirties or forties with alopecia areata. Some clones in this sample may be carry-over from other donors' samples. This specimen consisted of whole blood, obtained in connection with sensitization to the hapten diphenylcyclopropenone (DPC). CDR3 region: CSVRPGQGLSGANVLTF. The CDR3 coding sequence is TGCAGCGTCCGCCCGGGACAGGGACTCTCTGGGGCCAACGTCCTGACTTTC.